Each of the 13 T cell receptor beta chains below was sequenced from the same sample in a study of T cells in Graves' hyperthyroidism and ophthalmopathy. TCR beta CDR3 sequences were amplified from RNA transcripts. The HTBI primer set was used in a first-round RT-PCR of the TCR CDR3. TCRdb reprocessed the multiplex PCR reads with MiXCR, giving one entry per CDR3 protein. The sample includes hundreds of thousands of distinct CDR3 sequences, roughly a sixth seen only once; the top ten take over 15%. Sequencing input: blood. Source of these receptors: a woman aged 45-65 years with Graves' hyperthyroidism that later progressed to Graves' ophthalmopathy.

Turning to this clonotype: This may arise from a read error, as a much more abundant clone is one base away. This chain links TRBV5-1 with TRBJ1-1; D ambiguous. The germline gives CDR1 SGHRS, CDR2 YFSETQ. V lost 0 bases and J lost 2, with 8 bases in between. The CDR3 runs 14 residues. The DNA for the CDR3 is TGCGCCAGCAGCTTGGAGTACGCCAACACTGAAGCTTTCTTT. Translating gives CASSLEYANTEAFF.

This clonotype has more than one count but fewer than ten. This chain joins TRBV5-6 and TRBJ1-1; 7 bases line up with TRBD1. V lost 3 bases to trimming and J lost 0 bases; unmatched junction nucleotides: 8. The CDR3 sequence is 16 residues long. From germline, CDR1 is SGHDT and CDR2 YYEEEE. The CDR3 here is CASSWGQSPMNTEAFF. In nucleotides, the CDR3 is TGTGCCAGCAGCTGGGGACAGAGCCCCATGAACACTGAAGCTTTCTTT.

A few counts support this clonotype. J is TRBJ2-3 and V is TRBV20-1; D may be TRBD1 or TRBD2 (5 bases each). Per the germline V gene, CDR1 is DFQATT and CDR2 is SNEGSKA (reference sequence). The CDR3 covers 12 residues. V was shortened by 0 bases and J by 6 bases, with 7 bases between the two germline ends. The CDR3: CSAREGVDTQYF. CDR3 DNA sequence: TGCAGTGCTAGAGAGGGGGTGGATACGCAGTATTTT.

The chain couples TRBV25-1 to TRBJ1-2; 8 nucleotides agree with TRBD1. The CDR3 loop spans 16 amino acids. V was clipped by 2 bases and J by 3 bases; unmatched bases: 8. Germline loops: CDR1 MGHDK, CDR2 SYGVNS. CDR3 bases: TGTGCCAGCAGTGAACATACAGGGGGGTTGGACTATGGCTACACCTTC. Protein product: CASSEHTGGLDYGYTF.

Only a few counts were recorded for this clonotype. V gene TRBV5-1 combines with J gene TRBJ2-5, with 7 bases that match TRBD2. From germline, CDR1 is SGHRS and CDR2 YFSETQ. The CDR3 is made up of 16 amino acids. Trimming at V came to 1 base and at J to 2 bases, leaving 8 bases not matched to a gene. The CDR3 DNA sequence: TGCGCCAGCAGCTTGAGGTCAGCGGGGTTTCAAGAGACCCAGTACTTC. Protein: CASSLRSAGFQETQYF.

This clonotype occurred many times. The genes are TRBV5-5 and TRBJ2-7, with a tentative D call TRBD1 (5 bases). The CDR3 spans 13 residues. V lost 3 bases to trimming and J lost 9 bases, with 16 bases between them. Germline V CDR1 and CDR2: SGHKS, YYEKEE (reference sequence). This chain's CDR3 is CASSYLPDKGQYF. The DNA of the CDR3 is TGTGCCAGCAGCTACTTGCCGGACAAAGGGCAGTACTTC.

V is TRBV2 and J is TRBJ2-7, with D possibly being TRBD2 (6 bases). Trimming shortened V by 0 bases and J by 3 bases, and 9 bases separated the two germline ends. The CDR3 consists of 14 residues. Germline lookup yields CDR1 SNHLY and CDR2 FYNNEI. CDR3 bases: TGTGCCAGCAGTGAAGCCATGGGGGGCTACGAGCAGTACTTC. Protein product: CASSEAMGGYEQYF. The full variable domain, with the rest looked up from reference TRBV2 and TRBJ2-7, is EPEVTQTPSHQVTQMGQEVILRCVPISNHLYFYWYRQILGQKVEFLVSFYNNEISEKSEIFDDQFSVERPDGSNFTLKIRSTKLEDSAMYFCASSEAMGGYEQYFGPGTRLTVT.

This clonotype was found many times. V usage is TRBV11-3 and J usage is TRBJ2-1, with no clear D. With 2 bases removed from V and 5 bases from J, the gap between germline ends came to 10 bases. The CDR3 spans 14 residues. Germline lookup yields CDR1 SGHNT and CDR2 YENEEA. This CDR3 reads CASSLIGEHNEQFF. The CDR3 DNA is TGTGCCAGCAGCTTAATCGGCGAGCACAATGAGCAGTTCTTC.

Comment on this clonotype: Given a much more abundant clone one base away, this may be a read error. The chain joins TRBV20-1 to TRBJ2-5; 9 nucleotides match TRBD2. The CDR3 is made up of 15 amino acids. Trimming took 2 bases from V and 5 from J; bases not matched to a gene: 9. The germline V gene encodes CDR1 DFQATT and CDR2 SNEGSKA (reference sequence). In DNA, the CDR3 is TGCAGTGCTAGACCAGCTAGCGGGGTGGAGGAGACCCAGTACTTC. Encoded protein: CSARPASGVEETQYF.

Only a few counts were recorded for this clonotype. This chain joins TRBV7-9 and TRBJ1-4, with 9 bases fitting TRBD1. J gave up 4 bases and V 4 bases, and 7 bases lay outside the gene matches. This CDR3 spans 16 amino acids. Germline assignment: CDR1 SEHNR and CDR2 FQNEAQ (reference sequence). Here the CDR3 reads CASSWQPGQGNEKLFF. CDR3 coding DNA: TGTGCCAGCAGCTGGCAGCCGGGACAGGGTAATGAAAAACTGTTTTTT.

This clonotype has more than one count but fewer than ten. V is TRBV6-1 and J is TRBJ1-2; D is uncertain. This CDR3 spans 11 amino acids. Germline V gene data show CDR1 as MNHNS and CDR2 as SASEGT. V lost 5 bases and J 8 bases, leaving 9 bases between the germline ends. CDR3 bases: TGTGCCAGCAGTCCCCAGGCAGGCTACACCTTC. It encodes CASSPQAGYTF.

This clonotype appeared a few times. This chain links TRBV20-1 with TRBJ2-2, with 7 bases aligning to TRBD2. Germline CDR1 is DFQATT and CDR2 is SNEGSKA (reference sequence). This CDR3 region has 15 residues. Trimming took 2 bases from V and 2 from J; bases not matched to a gene: 5. For the CDR3, the DNA is TGCAGTGCTAGACGGGGGGAAGTCAACACCGGGGAGCTGTTTTTT. Translation gives CSARRGEVNTGELFF.

Notes on this clonotype: Likely a read error: the CDR3 ends without its conserved phenylalanine or tryptophan. The gene calls are TRBV19 and TRBJ2-7, with TRBD1 as a possible D gene (7 bases). The CDR3 has 12 amino acids. Looked up from germline, CDR1 is LNHDA and CDR2 is SQIVND (reference sequence). Trimming left V 4 bases short and J 4 bases short, with 8 bases between. In DNA, the CDR3 is TGTGCCAGTAGTACAGGGGGGTACGAGCAGTACTCC. This translates into CASSTGGYEQYS.